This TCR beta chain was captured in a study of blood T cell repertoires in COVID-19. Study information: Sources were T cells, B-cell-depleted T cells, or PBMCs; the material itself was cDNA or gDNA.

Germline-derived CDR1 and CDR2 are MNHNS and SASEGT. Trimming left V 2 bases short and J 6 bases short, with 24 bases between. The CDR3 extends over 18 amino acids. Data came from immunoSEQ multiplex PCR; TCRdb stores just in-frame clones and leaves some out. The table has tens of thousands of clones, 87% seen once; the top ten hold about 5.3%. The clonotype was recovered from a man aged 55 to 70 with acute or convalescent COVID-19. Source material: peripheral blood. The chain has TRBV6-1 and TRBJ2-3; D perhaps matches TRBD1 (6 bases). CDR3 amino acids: CASSERGSASLGPDTQYF. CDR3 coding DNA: TGTGCCAGCAGTGAAAGGGGGTCGGCTAGCCTCGGACCGGATACGCAGTATTTT.